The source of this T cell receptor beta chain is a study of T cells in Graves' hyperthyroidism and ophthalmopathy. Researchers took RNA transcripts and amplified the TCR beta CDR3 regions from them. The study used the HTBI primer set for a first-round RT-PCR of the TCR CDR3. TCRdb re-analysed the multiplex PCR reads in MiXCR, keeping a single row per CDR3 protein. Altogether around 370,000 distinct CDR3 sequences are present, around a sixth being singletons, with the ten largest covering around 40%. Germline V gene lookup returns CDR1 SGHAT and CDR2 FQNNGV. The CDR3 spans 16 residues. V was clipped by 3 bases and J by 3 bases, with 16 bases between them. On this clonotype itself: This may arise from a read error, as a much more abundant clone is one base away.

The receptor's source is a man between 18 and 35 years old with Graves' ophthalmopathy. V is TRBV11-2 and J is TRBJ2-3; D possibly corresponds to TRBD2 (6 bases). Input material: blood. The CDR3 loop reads CASSFSVYRGTDTQYF. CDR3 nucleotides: TGTGCCAGCAGCTTTTCCGTTTATCGGGGGACAGATACGCAGTATTTT.